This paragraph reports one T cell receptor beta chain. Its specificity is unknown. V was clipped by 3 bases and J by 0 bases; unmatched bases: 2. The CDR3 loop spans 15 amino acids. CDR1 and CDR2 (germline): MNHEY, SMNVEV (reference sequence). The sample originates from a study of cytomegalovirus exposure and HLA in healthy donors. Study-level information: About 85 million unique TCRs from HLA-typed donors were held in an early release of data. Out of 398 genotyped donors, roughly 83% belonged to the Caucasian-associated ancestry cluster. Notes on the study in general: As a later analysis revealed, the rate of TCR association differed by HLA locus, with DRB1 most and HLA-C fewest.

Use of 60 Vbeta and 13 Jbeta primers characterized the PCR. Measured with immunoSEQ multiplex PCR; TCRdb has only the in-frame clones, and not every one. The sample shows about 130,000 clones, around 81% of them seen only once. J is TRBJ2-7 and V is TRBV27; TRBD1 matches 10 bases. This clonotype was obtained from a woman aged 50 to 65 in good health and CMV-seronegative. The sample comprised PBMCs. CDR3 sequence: CASSFGTGDSYEQYF. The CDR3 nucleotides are TGTGCCAGCAGTTTTGGGACAGGGGACTCCTACGAGCAGTACTTC.